The 20 T cell receptor beta chains below were found in one sample sequenced in a study of control samples from healthy donors and cancer patients. Produced via immunoSEQ multiplex PCR; TCRdb's table is partial and in-frame only. This repertoire shows more than 95,000 clones, approximately 90% found once; its top ten account for about 1.1%. The material sequenced was PBMCs. The receptor source for this set is a woman aged 50 to 65 with colorectal cancer.

This clone has only one observation. V gene TRBV3-1 (or the pseudogene TRBV3-2) combines with J gene TRBJ2-7, with unresolved D. Looked up from germline, CDR1 is LGHDT and CDR2 is YNNKEL (reference sequence). CDR3 length: 14 amino acids. Between the trimmed V and J ends, which lost 4 bases and 0 bases, there was a span of 10 bases. In nucleotides, the CDR3 is TGTGCCAGCAGCCCCGGACGGATCTCCTACGAGCAGTACTTC. This translates into CASSPGRISYEQYF.

The gene calls are TRBV7-9 and TRBJ1-6; no definite D call. The CDR3 covers 10 residues. Per the germline V gene, CDR1 is SEHNR and CDR2 is FQNEAQ (reference sequence). The V and J ends lost 5 bases and 10 bases respectively, with 3 bases between them. In DNA form, the CDR3 reads TGTGCCAGCAGCCCGTCACCCCTCCACTTT. The encoded protein is CASSPSPLHF.

V gene TRBV10-1 combines with J gene TRBJ2-1; D is ambiguous. Germline CDR1 is WNHNN and CDR2 is SYGVQD (reference sequence). There are 11 residues in the CDR3. V was pared by 4 bases and J by 8 bases, with 6 bases between. The DNA of the CDR3 is TGCGCCAGCAGTGTATCCGATGAGCAGTTCTTC. It encodes CASSVSDEQFF.

This clone is a singleton in its sample. The CDR3 DNA follows: TGTGCCACCAGCTCCGACAGGGCAACTAATGAAAAACTGTTTTTT. The encoded protein is CATSSDRATNEKLFF. The chain carries TRBV15 and TRBJ1-4, with 7 bases matching TRBD1. Germline V lookup: CDR1 LNHNV, CDR2 YYDKDF (reference sequence). V was clipped by 5 bases and J by 0 bases; unmatched bases: 3. The length of the CDR3 is 15 residues.

The genes are TRBV23-1 and TRBJ2-5, with TRBD1 matching over 7 bases. Being an ORF, TRBV23-1 has a function that is uncertain. V trimming: 6 bases; J trimming: 0 bases; junction bases outside the gene matches: 13. This CDR3 has 17 amino acids. The CDR3 DNA sequence: TGCGCCAGCAGCAAGATCAGGGACAGCTGGAACCAAGAGACCCAGTACTTC. Protein sequence: CASSKIRDSWNQETQYF.

The chain combines TRBV9 with TRBJ1-4, with D perhaps TRBD1 (6 bases). The V gene's germline CDR1 is SGDLS and CDR2 YYNGEE. There are 14 residues in the CDR3. V lost 3 bases and J lost 7, with 13 bases in between. The CDR3: CASSEEGESEKLFF. CDR3 in DNA: TGTGCCAGCAGCGAGGAGGGGGAAAGTGAAAAACTGTTTTTT. Combining the CDR3 with reference TRBV9 and TRBJ1-4 gives the whole variable domain DSGVTQTPKHLITATGQRVTLRCSPRSGDLSVYWYQQSLDQGLQFLIQYYNGEERAKGNILERFSAQQFPDLHSELNLSSLELGDSALYFCASSEEGESEKLFFGSGTQLSVL.

V usage is TRBV7-8 and J usage is TRBJ1-1; D is perhaps TRBD1 (5 bases). Deletions cut 5 bases from V and 6 bases from J, with 22 bases between. The length of the CDR3 is 16 residues. The germline V gene has CDR1 SGHVS and CDR2 FQNEAQ. Here the CDR3 DNA reads TGTGCCAGCAGCCCTCTGCGTACAGGACTGTTGGCTGAAGCTTTCTTT. It codes for CASSPLRTGLLAEAFF.

This chain joins TRBV29-1 and TRBJ2-3; unclear D gene. Germline V gives CDR1 SQVTM, CDR2 ANQGSEA. V shed 5 bases and J shed 0 bases, with 9 bases lying between them. This CDR3 has 13 residues. The CDR3 nucleotides read TGCAGCGTTCTAAGTCCTAGCACAGATACGCAGTATTTT. It codes for CSVLSPSTDTQYF.

The rearrangement links TRBV5-1 to TRBJ2-7, with TRBD2 as a possible D gene (5 bases). Per the germline V gene, CDR1 is SGHRS and CDR2 is YFSETQ. This CDR3 has 14 amino acids. The germline V and J ends were trimmed by 3 bases and 4 bases, with 14 bases remaining between them. The CDR3 DNA follows: TGCGCCAGCAGCTCACCGGGGAACTCTTACGAGCAGTACTTC. Its translation is CASSSPGNSYEQYF. Drawing the rest from reference TRBV5-1 and TRBJ2-7, the complete variable domain is KAGVTQTPRYLIKTRGQQVTLSCSPISGHRSVSWYQQTPGQGLQFLFEYFSETQRNKGNFPGRFSGRQFSNSRSEMNVSTLELGDSALYLCASSSPGNSYEQYFGPGTRLTVT.

This clone has just a few counts. The rearrangement uses TRBV6-2 or TRBV6-3 and TRBJ1-1; 9 bases align to TRBD1. The CDR3 is 16 residues long. Trimming cost V 2 bases and J 4 bases; bases outside gene matches: 8. CDR1 is MNHEY, CDR2 SVGEGT, per germline. CDR3 residues: CASSYRDRVRVTEAFF. In DNA, the CDR3 is TGTGCCAGCAGTTACCGGGACAGGGTCAGGGTCACTGAAGCTTTCTTT.

The chain is built from TRBV10-3 and TRBJ1-2; 7 nucleotides line up with TRBD1. Germline V gene data show CDR1 as ENHRY and CDR2 as SYGVKD. Trimming cost V 5 bases and J 2 bases; bases outside gene matches: 8. CDR3 size: 15 residues. The CDR3 spells CAISRQGDPNYGYTF. The CDR3 DNA reads as TGTGCCATCAGTAGACAGGGAGATCCCAACTATGGCTACACCTTC.

The J gene is TRBJ1-5, the V gene TRBV25-1; D not certain. Germline CDR1 is MGHDK and CDR2 is SYGVNS. The CDR3 runs 15 residues. V gave up 1 base and J gave up 0 bases, with 7 bases separating them. CDR3 DNA: TGTGCCAGCAGTGAATCCAGAATTAGCAATCAGCCCCAGCATTTT. Its protein product is CASSESRISNQPQHF.

The chain carries TRBV28 and TRBJ2-2, with D tentatively TRBD1 or TRBD2 (5 bases each). The CDR3 is 16 residues long. Per germline, CDR1 MDHEN and CDR2 SYDVKM. V lost 4 bases and J 5 bases, leaving 17 bases between the germline ends. The CDR3 loop is CASSSLAGTVTGELFF. The DNA for the CDR3 is TGTGCCAGCAGTTCTCTGGCCGGGACGGTAACCGGGGAGCTGTTTTTT.

This sequence joins TRBV3-1 (or the pseudogene TRBV3-2) and TRBJ1-4; D is undetermined. Germline values: CDR1 LGHDT, CDR2 YNNKEL (reference sequence). This CDR3 contains 17 residues. Trimming left V 1 base short and J 6 bases short, with 18 bases between. The CDR3 DNA reads TGTGCCAGCAGCCAAGGCCCCACGGTCCTCCGCGATGAAAAACTGTTTTTT. This sequence encodes CASSQGPTVLRDEKLFF.

In its sample, this clone was seen once. CDR3 DNA sequence: TGCGCCAGCAGCCATAATGAGGGAGGGAGCTCCTACAATGAGCAGTTCTTC. Amino acid sequence: CASSHNEGGSSYNEQFF. This chain joins TRBV4-1 and TRBJ2-1; 7 bases agree with TRBD2. The junction had 8 bases not matched to a gene; V was cut back by 3 bases and J by 0 bases. Germline V lookup: CDR1 MGHRA, CDR2 YSYEKL. This CDR3 is built from 17 residues.

V is TRBV29-1 and J is TRBJ2-5; D perhaps matches TRBD2 (6 bases). V was cut by 1 base and J by 8 bases, with 11 bases left in between. Germline values: CDR1 SQVTM, CDR2 ANQGSEA. CDR3 length equals 12 residues. The CDR3, as DNA: TGCAGCGTTGAAGGGCAGGGAGGCACCCAGTACTTC. Residues: CSVEGQGGTQYF.

The chain has TRBV7-8 and TRBJ1-2, with 7 bases fitting TRBD1. The CDR3 is 12 residues long. Germline-derived CDR1 and CDR2 are SGHVS and FQNEAQ. V was clipped by 4 bases and J by 8 bases; unmatched bases: 4. Written as DNA, the CDR3 is TGTGCCAGCAGCTCAGGGGGGGGAGGCTACACCTTC. Its protein product is CASSSGGGGYTF.

The gene calls are TRBV19 and TRBJ1-4, with a weak D call TRBD1 (5 bases). CDR3 length: 15 residues. Germline loops: CDR1 LNHDA, CDR2 SQIVND (reference sequence). The V gene lost 0 bases and the J gene lost 7 bases, with 12 bases spanning the gap. The CDR3 sequence is CASSIDGAGVEKLFF. The CDR3 bases are TGTGCCAGTAGTATAGATGGGGCAGGCGTTGAAAAACTGTTTTTT. The whole variable domain, filled in from reference TRBV19 and TRBJ1-4, reads DGGITQSPKYLFRKEGQNVTLSCEQNLNHDAMYWYRQDPGQGLRLIYYSQIVNDFQKGDIAEGYSVSREKKESFPLTVTSAQKNPTAFYLCASSIDGAGVEKLFFGSGTQLSVL.

The chain is built from TRBV5-1 and TRBJ2-7; D gene uncertain. V lost 3 bases to trimming and J lost 1 base, with 11 bases between them. The CDR3 extends over 14 amino acids. CDR1 is SGHRS, CDR2 YFSETQ, per germline. CDR3 in amino acids: CASSSGALSYEQYF. CDR3 sequence (DNA): TGCGCCAGCAGCTCAGGAGCCTTATCCTACGAGCAGTACTTC.

This clone came up a few times. This chain connects TRBV2 to TRBJ2-7; 7 positions match TRBD1. Germline loops: CDR1 SNHLY, CDR2 FYNNEI. The V segment lost 7 bases and the J segment 0 bases; nucleotides outside the gene matches: 6. This CDR3 contains 14 residues. The CDR3 is CASTSDRVSYEQYF. The CDR3 nucleotides are TGTGCCAGCACCTCCGACAGGGTCTCCTACGAGCAGTACTTC.